These 30 T cell receptor beta chains were sequenced from one sample in a study of monozygotic twins with inflammatory bowel disease. TCRdb reanalyzed the 5' RACE reads, giving one entry per CDR3 protein sequence and no DNA. The sample table includes some 200,000 distinct CDR3 sequences. What was sequenced was blood. The receptors were sampled from a human donor with ulcerative colitis or Crohn's disease, or a healthy co-twin of an affected twin (not recorded which).

The chain's CDR3 is CSVVPLAGGNNEQFF. The chain employs TRBV29-1 and TRBJ2-1; TCRdb designates TRBD2, a call that cannot be tested without DNA. The CDR3 contains 15 residues. CDR1 is SQVTM, CDR2 ANQGSEA, per germline.

The chain's CDR3 is CASSRDSGDTQYF. The chain employs TRBV4-1 and TRBJ2-3. From germline, CDR1 is MGHRA and CDR2 YSYEKL. CDR3 size: 13 residues.

The rearrangement links TRBV5-1 to TRBJ2-7. Germline V gene sequence: CDR1 SGHRS, CDR2 YFSETQ. The length of the CDR3 is 13 residues. CDR3 amino acids: CASSGEGFYEQYF. The whole variable domain, filled in from reference TRBV5-1 and TRBJ2-7, reads KAGVTQTPRYLIKTRGQQVTLSCSPISGHRSVSWYQQTPGQGLQFLFEYFSETQRNKGNFPGRFSGRQFSNSRSEMNVSTLELGDSALYLCASSGEGFYEQYFGPGTRLTVT.

The rearrangement uses TRBV11-2 and TRBJ2-7; TCRdb names TRBD2, which stays unverified in the absence of DNA. CDR1 is SGHAT and CDR2 is FQNNGV in the germline V gene. This CDR3 contains 13 residues. This CDR3 reads CASRRGVNYEQYF.

The chain has TRBV23-1 and TRBJ2-1; TCRdb indicates TRBD2, and absent DNA this call remains unverified. TRBV23-1 is noted as an ORF with a role that remains uncertain. The CDR3 has 15 amino acids. The CDR3 sequence is CASSQSGRLNNEQFF.

The chain recombines TRBV2 with TRBJ2-3; checking the TCRdb D call of TRBD2 is not possible without DNA. The CDR3 runs to 13 residues. The germline V gene has CDR1 SNHLY and CDR2 FYNNEI. CDR3 sequence: CASWGNSPDTQYF.

The chain has TRBV4-1 and TRBJ1-2; TCRdb indicates TRBD1, and absent DNA this call remains unverified. Germline lookup yields CDR1 MGHRA and CDR2 YSYEKL. This CDR3 has 14 residues. The chain's CDR3 is CASSQDDGGYGYTF.

The chain combines TRBV4-2 with TRBJ2-7. The CDR3 loop spans 14 amino acids. The V gene's germline CDR1 is LGHNA and CDR2 YNFKEQ. CDR3: CASSQDIRAYEQYF.

The genes are TRBV19 and TRBJ1-2. The CDR3 has 14 amino acids. The germline gives CDR1 LNHDA, CDR2 SQIVND (reference sequence). CDR3 residues: CASSRTGPSDGYTF.

The genes are TRBV27 and TRBJ1-1; TCRdb names TRBD1, which stays unverified in the absence of DNA. The CDR3 runs to 17 residues. Germline loops: CDR1 MNHEY, CDR2 SMNVEV (reference sequence). CDR3 amino acids: CASRLKSEGVLNTEAFF.

The chain is built from TRBV5-5 and TRBJ2-6; TCRdb reports TRBD1, a call that lacks DNA to check it against. Germline lookup yields CDR1 SGHKS and CDR2 YYEKEE (reference sequence). This CDR3 comprises 17 residues. The CDR3 loop reads CASSFRSSGGGANVLTF. Variable domain in full (rest from reference TRBV5-5 and TRBJ2-6): DAGVTQSPTHLIKTRGQQVTLRCSPISGHKSVSWYQQVLGQGPQFIFQYYEKEERGRGNFPDRFSARQFPNYSSELNVNALLLGDSALYLCASSFRSSGGGANVLTFGAGSRLTVL.

The genes are TRBV5-1 and TRBJ2-1; TCRdb's assignment of TRBD1 cannot be checked, as there is no DNA. Germline values: CDR1 SGHRS, CDR2 YFSETQ. The CDR3 spans 14 residues. CDR3 loop: CASAGVSSYNEQFF.

The V gene is TRBV27, the J gene TRBJ2-7; TCRdb reports TRBD1, a call that lacks DNA to check it against. The germline V gene has CDR1 MNHEY and CDR2 SMNVEV (reference sequence). This CDR3 has 14 residues. CDR3 region: CASSSILRGYEQYF.

The chain employs TRBV11-2 and TRBJ2-3; the TCRdb call, TRBD1, lacks DNA for checking. This CDR3 region has 13 residues. Germline V gene data show CDR1 as SGHAT and CDR2 as FQNNGV. CDR3 sequence reads: CASSPGRGHTQYF.

The chain recombines TRBV20-1 with TRBJ2-4; TCRdb returns TRBD2, unconfirmable since there is no DNA. Germline CDR1 DFQATT, CDR2 SNEGSKA (reference sequence). This CDR3 is built from 15 residues. The CDR3 is CSVRTSGLAKNIQYF.

The V gene is TRBV5-1, the J gene TRBJ2-6; the D call from TCRdb, TRBD1, cannot be confirmed without DNA. The CDR3 covers 16 residues. CDR1 is SGHRS and CDR2 is YFSETQ in the germline V gene. This CDR3 is CASSPGGVAGANVLTF.

The rearrangement links TRBV7-2 to TRBJ2-2; TCRdb proposes TRBD2, but this gene call is untestable without DNA. The CDR3 contains 14 residues. The V gene's germline CDR1 is SGHTA and CDR2 FQGNSA. CDR3 region: CASGQRTTTGELFF.

V gene TRBV5-1 combines with J gene TRBJ2-3; the D call from TCRdb, TRBD1, cannot be confirmed without DNA. This CDR3 spans 16 amino acids. In germline, CDR1 is SGHRS, CDR2 YFSETQ. CDR3 protein: CASSLTGAGVIDTQYF.

V and J are TRBV6-4 and TRBJ1-1; TCRdb designates TRBD1, a call that cannot be tested without DNA. Germline CDR1 MRHNA, CDR2 SNTAGT. This CDR3 region has 13 residues. This CDR3 is CASSWTVETEAFF.

V gene TRBV19 combines with J gene TRBJ1-2. This CDR3 region has 11 residues. Germline V lookup: CDR1 LNHDA, CDR2 SQIVND (reference sequence). CDR3 amino acids: CASSMRSGYTF. The whole variable domain, remainder taken from reference TRBV19 and TRBJ1-2, is DGGITQSPKYLFRKEGQNVTLSCEQNLNHDAMYWYRQDPGQGLRLIYYSQIVNDFQKGDIAEGYSVSREKKESFPLTVTSAQKNPTAFYLCASSMRSGYTFGSGTRLTVV.

The gene calls are TRBV7-3 and TRBJ1-1. Per the germline V gene, CDR1 is SGHTA and CDR2 is FQGTGA. This CDR3 is 13 amino acids long. The chain's CDR3 is CASSSQARTEAFF. Complete variable domain (other parts from reference TRBV7-3 and TRBJ1-1): GAGVSQTPSNKVTEKGKYVELRCDPISGHTALYWYRQSLGQGPEFLIYFQGTGAADDSGLPNDRFFAVRPEGSVSTLKIQRTERGDSAVYLCASSSQARTEAFFGQGTRLTVV.

The chain is built from TRBV18 and TRBJ2-1; there is no DNA to check the TCRdb D call of TRBD1. Germline CDR1 is KGHSH and CDR2 is LQKENI. The CDR3 loop spans 13 amino acids. Here the CDR3 reads CASSPYTGPGQFF.

The CDR3 loop reads CATSSQRLTGELFF. The chain has TRBV15 and TRBJ2-2. Germline values: CDR1 LNHNV, CDR2 YYDKDF (reference sequence). This CDR3 region has 14 residues.

The rearrangement links TRBV12-3 or TRBV12-4 to TRBJ1-2; TCRdb picks TRBD1, but there is no DNA to check that call. The CDR3 loop spans 11 amino acids. CDR3 residues: CASSQGVGYTF.

V gene TRBV7-6 combines with J gene TRBJ2-1. Germline lookup yields CDR1 SGHVS and CDR2 FNYEAQ. The CDR3 length is 12 residues. The CDR3 reads CASSSVYNEQFF. The full variable domain, completed using reference TRBV7-6 and TRBJ2-1, is GAGVSQSPRYKVTKRGQDVALRCDPISGHVSLYWYRQALGQGPEFLTYFNYEAQQDKSGLPNDRFSAERPEGSISTLTIQRTEQRDSAMYRCASSSVYNEQFFGPGTRLTVL.

The V call is TRBV5-5, the J call TRBJ1-3; the D gene TCRdb calls, TRBD1, cannot be checked with no DNA. The CDR3 is 14 residues long. Looked up from germline, CDR1 is SGHKS and CDR2 is YYEKEE (reference sequence). CDR3 sequence reads: CASSFQGGEDTIYF.

V is TRBV30 and J is TRBJ1-2. There are 12 residues in the CDR3. Germline CDR1 and CDR2: GTSNPN and SVGIG (reference sequence). This CDR3 is CAWMQISYGYTF.

V gene TRBV6-5 combines with J gene TRBJ2-2; TCRdb lists TRBD1, though no DNA is available to test this call. This CDR3 is 18 amino acids long. In germline, CDR1 is MNHEY, CDR2 SVGAGI. The CDR3 reads CASSYLSRDREKTGELFF.

The chain is built from TRBV7-2 and TRBJ1-3. This CDR3 comprises 16 residues. Germline V gene lookup returns CDR1 SGHTA and CDR2 FQGNSA. The CDR3 region is CASSLGRASSGNTIYF.

The chain carries TRBV7-9 and TRBJ2-2; without DNA, the TCRdb call of TRBD1 cannot be checked. The CDR3 length is 16 residues. Germline loops: CDR1 SEHNR, CDR2 FQNEAQ (reference sequence). CDR3 amino acids: CASSLNNRVESGELFF.